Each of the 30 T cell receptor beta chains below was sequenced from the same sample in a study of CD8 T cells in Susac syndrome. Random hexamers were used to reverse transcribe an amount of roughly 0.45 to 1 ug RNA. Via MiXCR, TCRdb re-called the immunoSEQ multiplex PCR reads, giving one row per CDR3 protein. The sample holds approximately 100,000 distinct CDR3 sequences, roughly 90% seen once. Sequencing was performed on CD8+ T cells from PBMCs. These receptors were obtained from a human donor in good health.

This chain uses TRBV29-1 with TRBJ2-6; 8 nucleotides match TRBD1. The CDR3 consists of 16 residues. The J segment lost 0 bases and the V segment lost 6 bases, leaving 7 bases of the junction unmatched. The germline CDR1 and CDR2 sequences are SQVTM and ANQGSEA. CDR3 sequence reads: CSVAGTGRSGANVLTF. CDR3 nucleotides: TGCAGCGTAGCCGGGACAGGACGCTCTGGGGCCAACGTCCTGACTTTC.

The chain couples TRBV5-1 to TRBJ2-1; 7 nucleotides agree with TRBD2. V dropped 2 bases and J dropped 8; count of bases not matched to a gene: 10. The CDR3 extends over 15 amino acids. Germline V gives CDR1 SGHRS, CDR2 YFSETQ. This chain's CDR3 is CASSFGAGVSHEQFF. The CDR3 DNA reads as TGCGCCAGCAGCTTCGGGGCGGGAGTTTCACATGAGCAGTTCTTC.

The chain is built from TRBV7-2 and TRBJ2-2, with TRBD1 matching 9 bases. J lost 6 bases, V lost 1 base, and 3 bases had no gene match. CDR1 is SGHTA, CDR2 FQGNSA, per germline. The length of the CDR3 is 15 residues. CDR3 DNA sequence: TGTGCCAGCAGCTTAGGACAGGGGGGCCCCGGGGAGCTGTTTTTT. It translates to CASSLGQGGPGELFF.

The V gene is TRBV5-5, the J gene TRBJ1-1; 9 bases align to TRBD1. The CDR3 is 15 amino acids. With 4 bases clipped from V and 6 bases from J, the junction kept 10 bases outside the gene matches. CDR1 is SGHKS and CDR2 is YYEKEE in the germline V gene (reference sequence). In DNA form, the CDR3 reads TGTGCCAGCAGCCGATCTACAGGGGGCATGTCTGAAGCTTTCTTT. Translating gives CASSRSTGGMSEAFF.

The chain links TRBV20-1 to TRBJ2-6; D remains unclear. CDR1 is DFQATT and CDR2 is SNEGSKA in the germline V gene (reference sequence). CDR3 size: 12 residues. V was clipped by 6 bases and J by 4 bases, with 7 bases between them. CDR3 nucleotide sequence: TGCAGTGCCCGCGAGGGGGCCAACGTCCTGACTTTC. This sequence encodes CSAREGANVLTF.

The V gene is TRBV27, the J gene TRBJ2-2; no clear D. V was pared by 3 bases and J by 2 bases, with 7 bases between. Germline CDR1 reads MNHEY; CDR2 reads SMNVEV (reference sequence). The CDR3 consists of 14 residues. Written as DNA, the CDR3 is TGTGCCAGCAGTTTTACCTATAACACCGGGGAGCTGTTTTTT. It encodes CASSFTYNTGELFF.

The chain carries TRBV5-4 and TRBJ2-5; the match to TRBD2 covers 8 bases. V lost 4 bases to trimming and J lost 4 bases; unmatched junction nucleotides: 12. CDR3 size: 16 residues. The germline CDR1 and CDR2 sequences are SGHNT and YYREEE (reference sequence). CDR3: CASSRGGDPDGETQYF. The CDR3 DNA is TGTGCCAGCAGCCGGGGGGGGGACCCAGACGGAGAGACCCAGTACTTC.

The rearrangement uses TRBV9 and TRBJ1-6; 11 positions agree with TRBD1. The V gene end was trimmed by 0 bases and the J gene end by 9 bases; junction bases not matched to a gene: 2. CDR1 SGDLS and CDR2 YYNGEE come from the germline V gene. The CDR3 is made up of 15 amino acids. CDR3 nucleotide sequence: TGTGCCAGCAGCGTAGCAGGACAGGGGGCTTCACCCCTCCACTTT. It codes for CASSVAGQGASPLHF.

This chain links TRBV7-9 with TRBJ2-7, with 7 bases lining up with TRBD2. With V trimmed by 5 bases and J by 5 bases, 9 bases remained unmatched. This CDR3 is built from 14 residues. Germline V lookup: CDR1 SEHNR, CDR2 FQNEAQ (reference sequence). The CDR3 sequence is CASSPAKRGHEQYF. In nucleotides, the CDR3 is TGTGCCAGCAGCCCAGCTAAGCGGGGACACGAGCAGTACTTC.

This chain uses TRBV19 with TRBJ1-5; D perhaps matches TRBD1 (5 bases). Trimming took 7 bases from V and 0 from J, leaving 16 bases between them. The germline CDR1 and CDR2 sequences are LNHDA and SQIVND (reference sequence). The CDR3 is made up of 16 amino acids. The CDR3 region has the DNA TGTGCCAGTATTGAGGTCGAAGGGGCTAGCAATCAGCCCCAGCATTTT. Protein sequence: CASIEVEGASNQPQHF. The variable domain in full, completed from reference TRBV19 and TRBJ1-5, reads DGGITQSPKYLFRKEGQNVTLSCEQNLNHDAMYWYRQDPGQGLRLIYYSQIVNDFQKGDIAEGYSVSREKKESFPLTVTSAQKNPTAFYLCASIEVEGASNQPQHFGDGTRLSIL.

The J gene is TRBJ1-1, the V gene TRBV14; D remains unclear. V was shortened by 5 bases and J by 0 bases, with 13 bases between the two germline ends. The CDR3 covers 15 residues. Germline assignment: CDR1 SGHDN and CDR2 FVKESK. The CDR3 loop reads CASSIWRPMNTEAFF. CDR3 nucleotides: TGTGCCAGCAGCATTTGGCGGCCCATGAACACTGAAGCTTTCTTT.

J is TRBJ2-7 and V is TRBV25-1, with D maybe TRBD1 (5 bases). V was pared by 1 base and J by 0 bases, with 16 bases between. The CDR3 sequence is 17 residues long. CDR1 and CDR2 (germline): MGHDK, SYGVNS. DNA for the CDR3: TGTGCCAGCAGTGAATGGGGCCCGGAGTACGTCTCCTACGAGCAGTACTTC. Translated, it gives CASSEWGPEYVSYEQYF.

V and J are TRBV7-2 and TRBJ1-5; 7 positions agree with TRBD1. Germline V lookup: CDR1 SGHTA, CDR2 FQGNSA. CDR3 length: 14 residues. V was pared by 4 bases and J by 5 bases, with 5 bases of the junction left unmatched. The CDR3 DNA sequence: TGTGCCAGCAGCTCGCGGACAGGTTATCAGCCCCAGCATTTT. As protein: CASSSRTGYQPQHF.

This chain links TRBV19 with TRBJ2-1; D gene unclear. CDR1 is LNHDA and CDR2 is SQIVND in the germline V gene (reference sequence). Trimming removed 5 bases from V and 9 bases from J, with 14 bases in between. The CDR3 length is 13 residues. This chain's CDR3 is CASSPKSTGEQFF. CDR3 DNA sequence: TGTGCCAGTAGTCCGAAATCGACGGGTGAGCAGTTCTTC.

CDR3 in amino acids: CASSDAGTGGVYGYTF. CDR3 nucleotide sequence: TGTGCCAGCAGTGATGCCGGGACAGGGGGCGTATATGGCTACACCTTC. This rearrangement joins TRBV25-1 to TRBJ1-2; TRBD1 aligns across 12 bases. CDR3 length equals 16 residues. The germline V gene encodes CDR1 MGHDK and CDR2 SYGVNS. Trimming removed 3 bases from V and 5 bases from J; junction bases left unmatched: 7.

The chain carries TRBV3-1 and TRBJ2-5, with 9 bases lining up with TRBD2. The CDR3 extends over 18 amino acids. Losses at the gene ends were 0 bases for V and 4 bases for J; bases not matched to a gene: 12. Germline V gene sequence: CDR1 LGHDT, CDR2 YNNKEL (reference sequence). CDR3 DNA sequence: TGTGCCAGCAGCCAAGATAGCGTTGCGGGGGGGCCGGCAGAGACCCAGTACTTC. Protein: CASSQDSVAGGPAETQYF.

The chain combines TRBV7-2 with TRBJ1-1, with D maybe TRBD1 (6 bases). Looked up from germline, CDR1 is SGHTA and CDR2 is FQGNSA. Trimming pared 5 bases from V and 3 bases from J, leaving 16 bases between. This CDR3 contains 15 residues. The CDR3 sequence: CASSLYRVYDTEAFF. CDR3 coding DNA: TGTGCCAGCAGCCTCTACAGGGTATACGACACTGAAGCTTTCTTT.

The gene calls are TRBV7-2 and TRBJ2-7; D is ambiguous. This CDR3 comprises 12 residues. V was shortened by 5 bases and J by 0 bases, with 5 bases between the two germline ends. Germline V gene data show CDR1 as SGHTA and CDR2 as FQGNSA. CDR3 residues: CASSTHSYEQYF. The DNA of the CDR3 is TGTGCCAGCAGCACTCACTCCTACGAGCAGTACTTC.

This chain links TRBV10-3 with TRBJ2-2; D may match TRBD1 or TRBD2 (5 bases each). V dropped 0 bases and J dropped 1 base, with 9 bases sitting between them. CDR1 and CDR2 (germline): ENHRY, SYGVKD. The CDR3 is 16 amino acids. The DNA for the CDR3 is TGTGCCATCAGTGAGTCGGGGGACCTGAACACCGGGGAGCTGTTTTTT. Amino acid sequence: CAISESGDLNTGELFF.

The chain's CDR3 is CSVDERLASTDTQYF. In DNA form, the CDR3 reads TGCAGCGTTGATGAACGACTAGCTAGCACAGATACGCAGTATTTT. V is TRBV29-1 and J is TRBJ2-3; 7 bases agree with TRBD2. Germline values: CDR1 SQVTM, CDR2 ANQGSEA. The J segment lost 0 bases and the V segment lost 3 bases, leaving 6 bases of the junction unmatched. This CDR3 region has 15 residues.

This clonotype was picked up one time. This chain's CDR3 is CASSLLRGQIGSSGANVLTF. Written as DNA, the CDR3 is TGTGCCAGCAGCTTACTCAGGGGGCAGATCGGTTCCTCTGGGGCCAACGTCCTGACTTTC. V gene TRBV11-1 combines with J gene TRBJ2-6; 8 positions match TRBD1. The J segment lost 0 bases and the V segment lost 2 bases, leaving 12 bases of the junction unmatched. Germline CDR1 SGHAT, CDR2 FQDESV (reference sequence). This CDR3 spans 20 amino acids.

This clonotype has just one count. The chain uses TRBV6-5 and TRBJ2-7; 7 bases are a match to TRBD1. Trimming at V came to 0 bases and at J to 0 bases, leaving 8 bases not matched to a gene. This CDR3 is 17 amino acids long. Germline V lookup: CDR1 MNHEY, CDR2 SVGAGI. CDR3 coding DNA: TGTGCCAGCAGTTACTCGATTGGTGACAGGGACTCCTACGAGCAGTACTTC. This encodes CASSYSIGDRDSYEQYF.

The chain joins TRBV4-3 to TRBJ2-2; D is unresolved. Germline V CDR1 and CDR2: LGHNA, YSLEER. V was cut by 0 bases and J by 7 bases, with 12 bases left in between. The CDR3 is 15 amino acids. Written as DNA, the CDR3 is TGCGCCAGCAGCCAAGATAAGGGCCAAGACGGGGAGCTGTTTTTT. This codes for CASSQDKGQDGELFF.

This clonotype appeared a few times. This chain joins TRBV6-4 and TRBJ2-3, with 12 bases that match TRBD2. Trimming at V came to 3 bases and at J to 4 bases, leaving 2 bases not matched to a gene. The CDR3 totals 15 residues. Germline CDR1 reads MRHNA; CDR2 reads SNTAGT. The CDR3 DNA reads TGTGCCAGCAGTGAGGGACTAGCGGGCCCAGATACGCAGTATTTT. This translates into CASSEGLAGPDTQYF.

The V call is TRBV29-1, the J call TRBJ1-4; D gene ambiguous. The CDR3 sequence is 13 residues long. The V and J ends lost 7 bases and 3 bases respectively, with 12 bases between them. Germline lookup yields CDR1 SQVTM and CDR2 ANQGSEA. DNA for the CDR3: TGCAGCGCCGGTGGGCCCCCTAATGAAAAACTGTTTTTT. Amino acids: CSAGGPPNEKLFF.

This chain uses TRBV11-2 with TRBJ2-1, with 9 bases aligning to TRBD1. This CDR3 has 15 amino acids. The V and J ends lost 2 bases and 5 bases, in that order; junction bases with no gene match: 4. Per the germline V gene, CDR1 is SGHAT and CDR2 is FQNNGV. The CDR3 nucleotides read TGTGCCAGCAGCTTATACAGGGGGCTGCACAATGAGCAGTTCTTC. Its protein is CASSLYRGLHNEQFF.

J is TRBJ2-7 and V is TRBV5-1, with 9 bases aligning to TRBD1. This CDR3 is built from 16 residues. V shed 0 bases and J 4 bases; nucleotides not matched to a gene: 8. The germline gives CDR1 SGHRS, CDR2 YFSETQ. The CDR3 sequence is CASSLDPSGQGYEQYF. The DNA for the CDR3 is TGCGCCAGCAGCTTGGATCCCTCGGGACAGGGATACGAGCAGTACTTC.

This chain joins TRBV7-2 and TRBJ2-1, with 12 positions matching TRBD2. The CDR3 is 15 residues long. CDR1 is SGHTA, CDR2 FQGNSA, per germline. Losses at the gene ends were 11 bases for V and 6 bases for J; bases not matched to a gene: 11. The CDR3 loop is CACRLAGARTNEQFF. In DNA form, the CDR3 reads TGTGCCTGTAGACTAGCGGGGGCGCGTACCAATGAGCAGTTCTTC.

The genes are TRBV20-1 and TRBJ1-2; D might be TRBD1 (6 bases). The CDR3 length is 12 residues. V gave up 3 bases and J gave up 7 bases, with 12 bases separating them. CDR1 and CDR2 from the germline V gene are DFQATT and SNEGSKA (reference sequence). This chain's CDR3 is CSASEGEVGYTF. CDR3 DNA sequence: TGCAGTGCTAGTGAGGGGGAAGTTGGCTACACCTTC.

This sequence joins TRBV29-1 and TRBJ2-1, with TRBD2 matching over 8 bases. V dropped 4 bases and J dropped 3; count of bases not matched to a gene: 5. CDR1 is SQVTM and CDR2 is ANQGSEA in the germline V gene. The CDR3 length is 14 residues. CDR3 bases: TGCAGCGTTGTCGCCGGGAGGGTCTACAATGAGCAGTTCTTC. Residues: CSVVAGRVYNEQFF.